This T cell receptor (beta chain) is from a study of blood T cell repertoires in COVID-19. Per the study methods: Reference gene primers were amplified, and this amplification served to estimate nucleated cell counts. Assay: immunoSEQ multiplex PCR; the TCRdb copy retains only in-frame clones and omits some. V and J calls and clone size are copied from that table; D and trimming were computed from the DNA. The data hold over 200,000 clones, with around 89% observed a single time. The germline V gene encodes CDR1 SGHTA and CDR2 FQGNSA. V lost 3 bases and J 0 bases, leaving 15 bases between the germline ends. The CDR3 consists of 17 residues.

J is TRBJ2-1 and V is TRBV7-2; D call uncertain. The sample comprised PBMCs or T cells enriched from blood (not recorded which). This TCR came from a middle-aged woman with acute COVID-19. CDR3 residues: CASSFVWRRSSYNEQFF. The CDR3 DNA reads TGTGCCAGCAGCTTCGTTTGGCGTAGGAGCTCCTACAATGAGCAGTTCTTC.